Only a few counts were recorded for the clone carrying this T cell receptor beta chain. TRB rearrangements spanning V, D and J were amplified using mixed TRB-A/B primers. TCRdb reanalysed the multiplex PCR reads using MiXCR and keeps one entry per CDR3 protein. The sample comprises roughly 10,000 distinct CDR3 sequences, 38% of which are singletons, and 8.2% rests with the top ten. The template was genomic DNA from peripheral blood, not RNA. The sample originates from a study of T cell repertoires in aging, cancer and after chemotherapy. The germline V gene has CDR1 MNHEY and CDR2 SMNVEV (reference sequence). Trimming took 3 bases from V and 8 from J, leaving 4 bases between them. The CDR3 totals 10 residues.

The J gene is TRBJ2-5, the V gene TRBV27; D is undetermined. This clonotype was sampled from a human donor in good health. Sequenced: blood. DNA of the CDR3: TGTGCCAGCAGTTTCGTAACCCAGTACTTC. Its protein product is CASSFVTQYF.